The 19 T cell receptor beta chains given below trace back to one sample, sequenced in a study of T-cell reconstitution after alpha-beta-depleted transplantation in children. During its preparation, the TCRbeta library received unique molecular identifiers. In TCRdb, the PCR reads were re-called with MiXCR into one record per CDR3 protein. Here the sample spans a few hundred thousand distinct CDR3 sequences, around 19% being singletons. The sample consisted of PBMCs from the stem cell graft donor, taken from the stem cell graft. These receptors were obtained from a human donor who donated a stem cell graft to a child with acute lymphoblastic leukemia.

The J gene is TRBJ2-7, the V gene TRBV7-9, with D possibly being TRBD1 (7 bases). V was cut by 3 bases and J by 6 bases, with 24 bases left in between. Per the germline V gene, CDR1 is SEHNR and CDR2 is FQNEAQ (reference sequence). The CDR3 has 17 amino acids. The CDR3 region has the DNA TGTGCCAGCAGCTTTTATAGAGGAGGAGGGGGCGAATCCGAGCAGTACTTC. Protein product: CASSFYRGGGGESEQYF.

The chain employs TRBV5-5 and TRBJ1-2, with D possibly TRBD1 on 5 matching bases. The V gene lost 4 bases and the J gene lost 2 bases, with 15 bases spanning the gap. In germline, CDR1 is SGHKS, CDR2 YYEKEE (reference sequence). CDR3 length: 15 amino acids. The CDR3 region is CASSNLRDGNYGYTF. The CDR3 region has the DNA TGTGCCAGCAGCAACCTCCGGGACGGAAACTATGGCTACACCTTC.

This clonotype has more than one count but fewer than ten. The CDR3 region is CASRDRGFDEQFF. Here the CDR3 DNA reads TGTGCCAGCAGAGACAGGGGGTTTGATGAGCAGTTCTTC. The chain links TRBV7-8 to TRBJ2-1; 9 bases are a match to TRBD1. J lost 8 bases, V lost 6 bases, and 5 bases had no gene match. Germline CDR1 SGHVS, CDR2 FQNEAQ. There are 13 residues in the CDR3.

The V gene is TRBV29-1, the J gene TRBJ1-5, with D unclear. Germline V gene lookup returns CDR1 SQVTM and CDR2 ANQGSEA. CDR3 length: 12 residues. With 3 bases removed from V and 4 bases from J, the gap between germline ends came to 7 bases. CDR3 protein: CSVEAENQPQHF. The CDR3 DNA is TGCAGCGTTGAGGCAGAGAATCAGCCCCAGCATTTT.

The gene calls are TRBV5-1 and TRBJ1-5; D unresolved. This CDR3 is 18 amino acids long. V was cut by 4 bases and J by 2 bases, with 22 bases left in between. Germline CDR1 SGHRS, CDR2 YFSETQ. The CDR3 DNA reads TGCGCCAGCAGCGTGGGGTGGCGAGGCGGTAGGGGCAATCAGCCCCAGCATTTT. Translated: CASSVGWRGGRGNQPQHF.

There are a few counts of this clonotype. This chain links TRBV12-3 or TRBV12-4 with TRBJ2-5; 8 bases map to TRBD2. The CDR3 spans 14 residues. With 5 bases clipped from V and 1 base from J, the junction kept 3 bases outside the gene matches. The CDR3 sequence: CASSLSGIQETQYF. The CDR3, as DNA: TGTGCCAGCAGTCTTAGCGGGATCCAAGAGACCCAGTACTTC.

This clonotype has just a few counts. The chain links TRBV5-1 to TRBJ2-2; 9 nucleotides match TRBD2. This CDR3 spans 16 amino acids. The V and J ends lost 3 bases and 5 bases, in that order; junction bases with no gene match: 8. From germline, CDR1 is SGHRS and CDR2 YFSETQ. For the CDR3, the DNA is TGCGCCAGCAGCTCCCTAGCGGGACGGCGGACCGGGGAGCTGTTTTTT. Amino acid sequence: CASSSLAGRRTGELFF.

This clonotype has more than one count but fewer than ten. The V gene is TRBV3-1, the J gene TRBJ1-2; D may be TRBD1 (5 bases). Germline V gene lookup returns CDR1 LGHDT and CDR2 YNNKEL (reference sequence). Trimming took 2 bases from V and 7 from J, leaving 14 bases between them. This CDR3 region has 14 residues. The CDR3 DNA reads TGTGCCAGCAGCCAACGTGGGCAGGGTGGTGGCTACACCTTC. Encoded protein: CASSQRGQGGGYTF.

This clonotype was seen only a few times. This sequence joins TRBV3-1 and TRBJ1-2; D is possibly TRBD1 (6 bases). The ends were cut back, 4 bases at V and 2 bases at J, with 11 bases in the middle. This CDR3 comprises 14 residues. CDR1 is LGHDT and CDR2 is YNNKEL in the germline V gene (reference sequence). The CDR3 loop is CASSPGTTNYGYTF. The CDR3 DNA is TGTGCCAGCAGCCCTGGGACAACGAACTATGGCTACACCTTC.

The CDR3 sequence is CASSLAYSGTGAYEQYF. The CDR3, as DNA: TGCGCCAGCAGCTTGGCTTACTCCGGGACAGGGGCATACGAGCAGTACTTC. The genes are TRBV5-1 and TRBJ2-7; 10 nucleotides match TRBD1. The germline V gene has CDR1 SGHRS and CDR2 YFSETQ. The V and J ends lost 0 bases and 4 bases, in that order; junction bases with no gene match: 10. CDR3 length: 17 amino acids.

The chain has TRBV10-3 and TRBJ2-7; D possibly corresponds to TRBD1 (6 bases). V lost 1 base and J lost 2, with 9 bases in between. Germline CDR1 and CDR2: ENHRY and SYGVKD. The CDR3 is made up of 14 amino acids. The CDR3 DNA reads TGTGCCATCAGTGAGTTTACAGGGACCTACGAGCAGTACTTC. The encoded protein is CAISEFTGTYEQYF.

The CDR3 region has the DNA TGTGCCAGCAGCTTAGGGTCCGTGGGCAATCAGCCCCAGCATTTT. Encoded protein: CASSLGSVGNQPQHF. The rearrangement links TRBV11-2 to TRBJ1-5; D not resolved. CDR1 is SGHAT, CDR2 FQNNGV, per germline. Trimming took 1 base from V and 2 from J, leaving 9 bases between them. This CDR3 has 15 residues. Looking up the rest from reference TRBV11-2 and TRBJ1-5 gives the full variable domain: EAGVAQSPRYKIIEKRQSVAFWCNPISGHATLYWYQQILGQGPKLLIQFQNNGVVDDSQLPKDRFSAERLKGVDSTLKIQPAKLEDSAVYLCASSLGSVGNQPQHFGDGTRLSIL.

The V call is TRBV12-3 or TRBV12-4, the J call TRBJ2-7; 9 bases fit TRBD1. The CDR3 is made up of 16 amino acids. The junction had 12 bases not matched to a gene; V was cut back by 6 bases and J by 3 bases. This CDR3 is CASSSWLGQGIYEQYF. The CDR3 DNA reads as TGTGCCAGCAGCTCCTGGCTAGGACAGGGGATCTACGAGCAGTACTTC.

This CDR3 is CASSGPGLAYNEQFF. CDR3 coding DNA: TGCGCCAGCAGCGGGCCGGGACTAGCATACAATGAGCAGTTCTTC. The chain links TRBV5-1 to TRBJ2-1, with 9 bases identical to TRBD2. The V segment lost 4 bases and the J segment 4 bases; nucleotides outside the gene matches: 6. The CDR3 contains 15 residues. Per the germline V gene, CDR1 is SGHRS and CDR2 is YFSETQ.

This clonotype was observed a few times. The chain joins TRBV9 to TRBJ2-7; no definite D call. This CDR3 spans 12 amino acids. Germline lookup yields CDR1 SGDLS and CDR2 YYNGEE. The germline V and J ends were trimmed by 4 bases and 2 bases, with 7 bases remaining between them. In DNA, the CDR3 is TGTGCCAGCAGCCGAGACGCCTACGAGCAGTACTTC. Its protein product is CASSRDAYEQYF.

This clonotype has only a few counts. V usage is TRBV20-1 and J usage is TRBJ1-1; the match to TRBD1 covers 7 bases. The CDR3 loop spans 13 amino acids. The germline gives CDR1 DFQATT, CDR2 SNEGSKA (reference sequence). V shed 4 bases and J 5 bases; nucleotides not matched to a gene: 7. The CDR3 is CSAKRGLETEAFF. The CDR3, as DNA: TGCAGTGCTAAGAGGGGGCTAGAAACTGAAGCTTTCTTT.

V gene TRBV7-3 combines with J gene TRBJ2-7; the D call may be TRBD1 or TRBD2 (5 bases each). Deletions cut 5 bases from V and 4 bases from J, with 12 bases between. Germline V gene data show CDR1 as SGHTA and CDR2 as FQGTGA. There are 13 residues in the CDR3. Here the CDR3 reads CASSGSWGYEQYF. DNA of the CDR3: TGTGCCAGCAGCGGCAGTTGGGGGTACGAGCAGTACTTC.

The rearrangement uses TRBV6-5 and TRBJ2-7; perhaps TRBD1 as D (5 bases). CDR1 is MNHEY and CDR2 is SVGAGI in the germline V gene. V shed 0 bases and J shed 3 bases, with 18 bases lying between them. The length of the CDR3 is 17 residues. In DNA form, the CDR3 reads TGTGCCAGCAGTTACTCGAGACAGTCTACCGTACACTACGAGCAGTACTTC. It yields the protein CASSYSRQSTVHYEQYF.

The chain recombines TRBV7-6 with TRBJ2-5, with D perhaps matching TRBD1 or TRBD2 (5 bases each). Germline values: CDR1 SGHVS, CDR2 FNYEAQ. The CDR3 sequence is 15 residues long. Trimming removed 1 base from V and 5 bases from J, with 14 bases in between. The DNA of the CDR3 is TGTGCCAGCAGCTTAGAAGCCATCGAGGGGGAGACCCAGTACTTC. Its translation is CASSLEAIEGETQYF.